One and the same sample provided the 17 T cell receptor beta chains below, sequenced in a study of T cells in Graves' hyperthyroidism and ophthalmopathy. Regions amplified from RNA transcripts were the TCR beta CDR3 regions. The TCR CDR3 first-round RT-PCR relied on the HTBI primer set. One entry per CDR3 protein, called by TCRdb with MiXCR from the multiplex PCR reads. Of 96,000 or so distinct CDR3 sequences listed, under 65% are singletons. Sample: blood. The origin of the receptors is a woman aged 40-49 years with Graves' hyperthyroidism.

The chain couples TRBV20-1 to TRBJ2-3; D not resolved. CDR3 size: 12 residues. CDR1 is DFQATT, CDR2 SNEGSKA, per germline (reference sequence). Trimming left V 0 bases short and J 8 bases short, with 9 bases between. Here the CDR3 reads CSARDGRATQYF. As DNA, the CDR3 is TGCAGTGCTAGAGATGGGCGCGCTACGCAGTATTTT.

The chain carries TRBV28 and TRBJ1-3; D gene unclear. CDR3 length: 13 residues. Between the trimmed V and J ends, which lost 8 bases and 2 bases, there was a span of 10 bases. Germline V lookup: CDR1 MDHEN, CDR2 SYDVKM. CDR3 sequence (DNA): TGTGCCAGCTTTGGGGAGACTGGAAACACCATATATTTT. It translates to CASFGETGNTIYF.

With regard to this clonotype: A much more abundant neighbour one base away suggests this may be a read error. V usage is TRBV20-1 and J usage is TRBJ2-5; D is perhaps TRBD2 (5 bases). Trimming stripped 3 bases from V and 4 bases from J, with 15 bases between. CDR1 is DFQATT, CDR2 SNEGSKA, per germline (reference sequence). The CDR3 length is 14 residues. The CDR3 reads CSASPEGSRETQYF. The CDR3 DNA follows: TGCAGTGCTAGCCCAGAGGGTTCTCGAGAGACCCAGTACTTC.

The CDR3 loop reads CASSWDRGTGEQYF. In nucleotides, the CDR3 is TGTGCCAGCAGCTGGGACAGGGGAACCGGGGAGCAGTACTTC. The chain recombines TRBV7-3 with TRBJ2-7, with 10 bases identical to TRBD1. With 4 bases clipped from V and 7 bases from J, the junction kept 7 bases outside the gene matches. This CDR3 spans 14 amino acids. CDR1 is SGHTA, CDR2 FQGTGA, per germline.

The rearrangement uses TRBV30 and TRBJ2-3; 10 bases match TRBD2. This CDR3 contains 17 residues. CDR1 is GTSNPN, CDR2 SVGIG, per germline (reference sequence). Trimming at V came to 2 bases and at J to 3 bases, leaving 11 bases not matched to a gene. CDR3 amino acids: CAWSPLGLAEGTDTQYF. CDR3 DNA sequence: TGTGCCTGGAGTCCCCTCGGACTAGCGGAGGGAACAGATACGCAGTATTTT.

This clonotype was counted at least ten times. The V call is TRBV7-8, the J call TRBJ1-5; 12 bases are a match to TRBD1. The CDR3 runs to 15 residues. Trimming removed 2 bases from V and 7 bases from J; junction bases left unmatched: 3. Germline values: CDR1 SGHVS, CDR2 FQNEAQ. In DNA, the CDR3 is TGTGCCAGCAGCTTAAGGGACAGGGGGCACCAGCCCCAGCATTTT. Translating gives CASSLRDRGHQPQHF.

This clonotype was seen only once. The chain combines TRBV6-1 with TRBJ2-7; possibly TRBD1 for D (9 bases). Germline V CDR1 and CDR2: MNHNS, SASEGT. This CDR3 spans 17 amino acids. Deletions cut 5 bases from V and 2 bases from J, with 22 bases between. The CDR3 bases are TGTGCCAGCAGTCTTAGCGGGACAGGGCCATCGACCTACGAGCAGTACTTC. It yields the protein CASSLSGTGPSTYEQYF.

This clonotype was picked up one time. One junction end does not reproduce the germline sequence, and a read error may be involved. The CDR3 coding sequence is TGTGCCAGCAGCTTAGGGGGGACAGGGGCGGTAAAACTGTCTTTT. Translating gives CASSLGGTGAVKLSF. V is TRBV7-2 and J is TRBJ1-4; 10 nucleotides match TRBD1. Germline CDR1 SGHTA, CDR2 FQGNSA. This CDR3 is 15 amino acids long. The variable domain in full, completed from reference TRBV7-2 and TRBJ1-4, reads GAGVSQSPSNKVTEKGKDVELRCDPISGHTALYWYRQSLGQGLEFLIYFQGNSAPDKSGLPSDRFSAERTGGSVSTLTIQRTQQEDSAVYLCASSLGGTGAVKLSFGSGTQLSVL.

This clonotype has at least ten counts. V and J are TRBV4-1 and TRBJ2-6; 9 bases match TRBD2. J lost 0 bases, V lost 1 base, and 4 bases had no gene match. This CDR3 region has 18 residues. Germline V gene lookup returns CDR1 MGHRA and CDR2 YSYEKL. The CDR3 sequence: CASSQAGLAPSGANVLTF. DNA for the CDR3: TGCGCCAGCAGCCAAGCGGGACTAGCCCCCTCTGGGGCCAACGTCCTGACTTTC.

V and J are TRBV5-1 and TRBJ1-1, with no clear D. Trimming cost V 0 bases and J 0 bases, with 9 bases left between them. The CDR3 consists of 15 residues. Germline assignment: CDR1 SGHRS and CDR2 YFSETQ. In nucleotides, the CDR3 is TGCGCCAGCAGCTTGGGACACGGAATGAACACTGAAGCTTTCTTT. The encoded protein is CASSLGHGMNTEAFF.

A note on this clonotype: The junction departs from the called germline gene at one end, perhaps through a read error. The chain couples TRBV7-6 to TRBJ2-6, with TRBD1 matching over 10 bases. The CDR3 extends over 15 amino acids. CDR1 is SGHVS, CDR2 FNYEAQ, per germline. The CDR3: CASSFRTGGANVLTF. In nucleotides, the CDR3 is TGTGCCAGCAGCTTTCGGACAGGGGGGGCGAACGTCCTGACTTTC.

This clonotype was detected many times. Here the CDR3 DNA reads TGTGCCAGCATGGGGGGCGCTTCCTACGAGCAGTACTTC. It encodes CASMGGASYEQYF. V and J are TRBV27 and TRBJ2-7; D could derive from TRBD1 or TRBD2 (6 bases each). The germline V gene has CDR1 MNHEY and CDR2 SMNVEV (reference sequence). With 7 bases removed from V and 1 base from J, the gap between germline ends came to 11 bases. This CDR3 contains 13 residues.

The chain joins TRBV12-3 or TRBV12-4 to TRBJ2-3; weak D call: TRBD1 (6 bases). Trimming shortened V by 7 bases and J by 4 bases, and 15 bases separated the two germline ends. The CDR3 loop spans 14 amino acids. For the CDR3, the DNA is TGTGCCAGCAAAACTACAGGGACGGCAGATACGCAGTATTTT. It yields the protein CASKTTGTADTQYF.

The chain employs TRBV10-3 and TRBJ2-5, with 14 positions matching TRBD2. Germline V CDR1 and CDR2: ENHRY, SYGVKD. The trim removed 4 bases at V and 5 bases at J, leaving 6 bases unmatched. This CDR3 has 16 residues. CDR3 sequence reads: CAISGLAGGPQETQYF. The CDR3 region has the DNA TGTGCCATCAGTGGACTAGCGGGAGGGCCGCAGGAGACCCAGTACTTC.

Many counts were recorded for this clonotype. The chain employs TRBV5-4 and TRBJ1-2; 8 nucleotides line up with TRBD1. The CDR3 has 14 amino acids. Germline CDR1 SGHNT, CDR2 YYREEE (reference sequence). J gave up 6 bases and V 5 bases, and 9 bases lay outside the gene matches. The CDR3 nucleotides read TGTGCCAGCAGGGTCTCAGGGGGCAAGGATGGCTACACCTTC. This codes for CASRVSGGKDGYTF.

The table lists this clonotype with many counts. The rearrangement links TRBV20-1 to TRBJ2-3; possibly TRBD1 or TRBD2 for D (5 bases each). V lost 6 bases to trimming and J lost 0 bases, with 10 bases between them. This CDR3 has 13 residues. CDR1 and CDR2 (germline): DFQATT, SNEGSKA (reference sequence). This CDR3 reads CSAPGPSTDTQYF. In DNA, the CDR3 is TGCAGTGCACCGGGGCCCAGCACAGATACGCAGTATTTT.

This clonotype was found once. This sequence joins TRBV20-1 and TRBJ1-2; TRBD1 matches at 7 bases. CDR1 and CDR2 from the germline V gene are DFQATT and SNEGSKA (reference sequence). This CDR3 spans 14 amino acids. J gave up 7 bases and V 3 bases, and 11 bases lay outside the gene matches. The CDR3 nucleotides are TGCAGTGCTAGGAGGGGGCGGGGCTATACTGGCTACACCTTC. Amino acids: CSARRGRGYTGYTF.